This TCR beta chain was sequenced in a study of blood T cell repertoires in COVID-19. Study summary: The United States, Italy and Spain were the sources of the acute and convalescent COVID-19 samples.

Trimming took 1 base from V and 1 from J, leaving 13 bases between them. The germline gives CDR1 GTSNPN, CDR2 SVGIG (reference sequence). The CDR3 runs to 15 residues. In the original workflow: Reference gene primer amplification gave estimated nucleated cell counts. Profiling relied on immunoSEQ multiplex PCR, and the TCRdb table lists in-frame clones only, not all of them. D and trimming were read from the DNA, whereas the V and J calls and clone size are those reported in that table. Of 60,000 to 70,000 clones listed, 84% are singletons. The chain employs TRBV30 and TRBJ1-1; possibly TRBD1 for D (6 bases). The sequenced material came from peripheral blood. This receptor was obtained from a man aged 50-59 years with active COVID-19. The CDR3 nucleotides read TGTGCCTGGAGTGGGGTAGGGGGAAAGAACACTGAAGCTTTCTTT. Residues: CAWSGVGGKNTEAFF. Drawing the rest from reference TRBV30 and TRBJ1-1, the complete variable domain is SQTIHQWPATLVQPVGSPLSLECTVEGTSNPNLYWYRQAAGRGLQLLFYSVGIGQISSEVPQNLSASRPQDRQFILSSKKLLLSDSGFYLCAWSGVGGKNTEAFFGQGTRLTVV.